These 22 T cell receptor beta chains were all obtained from the same sample, sequenced in a study of T cell responses to AZD1222 COVID-19 vaccine. Clones were read by immunoSEQ multiplex PCR, and TCRdb kept only the in-frame ones, dropping some. Of about 120,000 clones listed, 91% are singletons. The starting material was peripheral blood, obtained on day 0 of AZD1222 vaccination. The receptors were gathered from an adult in good health.

The CDR3 is CASSSPARRRLELNPNEQFF. The CDR3 bases are TGTGCCAGCAGTTCCCCGGCCAGGCGGAGATTGGAACTGAATCCCAATGAGCAGTTCTTC. V usage is TRBV28 and J usage is TRBJ2-1; D call uncertain. Germline assignment: CDR1 MDHEN and CDR2 SYDVKM. Trimming took off 4 bases at V and 6 bases at J, with 31 bases between the two ends. This CDR3 comprises 20 residues.

The CDR3 nucleotides read TGTGCCAGCAGCTTATTAGGGGATCAGCCCCAGCATTTT. It codes for CASSLLGDQPQHF. This chain connects TRBV7-6 to TRBJ1-5; possible D gene TRBD1, 5 bases. Trimming stripped 2 bases from V and 5 bases from J, with 7 bases between. This CDR3 is 13 amino acids long. Germline V lookup: CDR1 SGHVS, CDR2 FNYEAQ. Full variable domain (outside the CDR3, taken from reference TRBV7-6 and TRBJ1-5): GAGVSQSPRYKVTKRGQDVALRCDPISGHVSLYWYRQALGQGPEFLTYFNYEAQQDKSGLPNDRFSAERPEGSISTLTIQRTEQRDSAMYRCASSLLGDQPQHFGDGTRLSIL.

The CDR3 region has the DNA TGCAGTGCTAGAGATCAAAACACCATATATTTT. This codes for CSARDQNTIYF. The J gene is TRBJ1-3, the V gene TRBV20-1; D uncertain. The CDR3 extends over 11 amino acids. Trimming took 0 bases from V and 6 from J, leaving 3 bases between them. CDR1 is DFQATT and CDR2 is SNEGSKA in the germline V gene (reference sequence).

The chain joins TRBV9 to TRBJ2-2; D gene uncertain. V was pared by 0 bases and J by 5 bases, with 11 bases between. The CDR3 has 15 amino acids. Germline V gene lookup returns CDR1 SGDLS and CDR2 YYNGEE. CDR3 protein: CASSVEVGRTGELFF. DNA of the CDR3: TGTGCCAGCAGCGTAGAGGTAGGGCGGACCGGGGAGCTGTTTTTT.

The chain is built from TRBV11-2 and TRBJ2-2; 10 bases align to TRBD2. The V segment lost 4 bases and the J segment 2 bases; nucleotides outside the gene matches: 10. Germline V lookup: CDR1 SGHAT, CDR2 FQNNGV. The CDR3 runs to 18 residues. The CDR3 sequence is CASSSPLAGVRNTGELFF. The DNA of the CDR3 is TGTGCCAGCAGCTCTCCCCTAGCGGGGGTGAGAAACACCGGGGAGCTGTTTTTT. The whole variable domain, filled in from reference TRBV11-2 and TRBJ2-2, reads EAGVAQSPRYKIIEKRQSVAFWCNPISGHATLYWYQQILGQGPKLLIQFQNNGVVDDSQLPKDRFSAERLKGVDSTLKIQPAKLEDSAVYLCASSSPLAGVRNTGELFFGEGSRLTVL.

This clone was seen a single time. The rearrangement uses TRBV5-1 and TRBJ2-7; D might be TRBD2 (6 bases). The CDR3 has 14 residues. Germline V gene sequence: CDR1 SGHRS, CDR2 YFSETQ. V was shortened by 0 bases and J by 6 bases, with 13 bases between the two germline ends. The chain's CDR3 is CASSLGRAEGEQYF. The CDR3 coding sequence is TGCGCCAGCAGCTTGGGCAGGGCGGAGGGCGAGCAGTACTTC. Full variable domain (missing parts from reference TRBV5-1 and TRBJ2-7): KAGVTQTPRYLIKTRGQQVTLSCSPISGHRSVSWYQQTPGQGLQFLFEYFSETQRNKGNFPGRFSGRQFSNSRSEMNVSTLELGDSALYLCASSLGRAEGEQYFGPGTRLTVT.

This clone appeared once. The V and J genes are TRBV7-3 and TRBJ2-7, with 9 bases fitting TRBD1. From germline, CDR1 is SGHTA and CDR2 FQGTGA. The junction had 8 bases not matched to a gene; V was cut back by 2 bases and J by 6 bases. The CDR3 has 15 amino acids. CDR3 DNA: TGTGCCAGCAGCTTACGAGGGGACAGGGTGTCCGAGCAGTACTTC. Protein sequence: CASSLRGDRVSEQYF.

The CDR3 DNA reads TGTGCCTGGAGTGTTGGGGACGCCTATGGCTACACCTTC. Encoded protein: CAWSVGDAYGYTF. The chain recombines TRBV30 with TRBJ1-2, with TRBD1 as a possible D gene (5 bases). The CDR3 sequence is 13 residues long. The V end was cut by 0 bases, the J end by 4 bases, with 9 bases between. CDR1 is GTSNPN, CDR2 SVGIG, per germline (reference sequence).

The chain employs TRBV14 and TRBJ2-7, with D perhaps TRBD2 (6 bases). This CDR3 contains 15 residues. Trimming stripped 3 bases from V and 5 bases from J, with 17 bases between. Per the germline V gene, CDR1 is SGHDN and CDR2 is FVKESK. CDR3 DNA: TGTGCCAGCAGCCACCCTTACGGGGGTGTCGACGAGCAGTACTTC. Its protein product is CASSHPYGGVDEQYF.

The V call is TRBV29-1, the J call TRBJ1-3; TRBD1 might be the D (6 bases). V dropped 8 bases and J dropped 4 bases, with 21 bases sitting between them. CDR1 SQVTM and CDR2 ANQGSEA come from the germline V gene. The CDR3 has 15 amino acids. The CDR3 DNA sequence: TGCAGCTCGACAAGGGTAGTGGGGGGCGGAAACACCATATATTTT. Its protein product is CSSTRVVGGGNTIYF.

The chain couples TRBV9 to TRBJ2-5, with D perhaps matching TRBD2 (5 bases). Trimming removed 0 bases from V and 0 bases from J, with 12 bases in between. The germline V gene encodes CDR1 SGDLS and CDR2 YYNGEE. The CDR3 totals 16 residues. The CDR3 DNA is TGTGCCAGCAGCGTAGGTTCCGGCGGGTACCAAGAGACCCAGTACTTC. This codes for CASSVGSGGYQETQYF.

The rearrangement joins TRBV13 to TRBJ1-2; D unresolved. CDR3 length equals 16 residues. The germline gives CDR1 PRHDT, CDR2 FYEKMQ (reference sequence). V lost 0 bases and J lost 8, with 19 bases in between. The CDR3 sequence: CASSLGRDRVVWGYTF. CDR3 bases: TGTGCCAGCAGCTTAGGCCGCGATAGGGTAGTGTGGGGCTACACCTTC. The entire variable domain, with the rest obtained from reference TRBV13 and TRBJ1-2, is as follows: AAGVIQSPRHLIKEKRETATLKCYPIPRHDTVYWYQQGPGQDPQFLISFYEKMQSDKGSIPDRFSAQQFSDYHSELNMSSLELGDSALYFCASSLGRDRVVWGYTFGSGTRLTVV.

This clone came up once. This rearrangement joins TRBV11-2 to TRBJ1-4, with a tentative D call TRBD1 (5 bases). CDR1 SGHAT and CDR2 FQNNGV come from the germline V gene. V was pared by 3 bases and J by 8 bases, with 13 bases between. The CDR3 loop spans 14 amino acids. The CDR3, as DNA: TGTGCCAGCAGCTTGGGGGAGGTTCGAGAAAAACTGTTTTTT. Its translation is CASSLGEVREKLFF. The whole variable domain, remainder taken from reference TRBV11-2 and TRBJ1-4, is EAGVAQSPRYKIIEKRQSVAFWCNPISGHATLYWYQQILGQGPKLLIQFQNNGVVDDSQLPKDRFSAERLKGVDSTLKIQPAKLEDSAVYLCASSLGEVREKLFFGSGTQLSVL.

V is TRBV19 and J is TRBJ1-1, with TRBD1 as a possible D gene (6 bases). The germline V gene encodes CDR1 LNHDA and CDR2 SQIVND (reference sequence). V shed 4 bases and J shed 4 bases, with 16 bases lying between them. This CDR3 is built from 15 residues. CDR3 sequence reads: CASSKRGGGPTEAFF. The CDR3 region has the DNA TGTGCCAGTAGTAAGAGGGGGGGAGGGCCCACTGAAGCTTTCTTT.

The rearrangement uses TRBV10-1 and TRBJ1-3; unclear D gene. Trimming left V 5 bases short and J 4 bases short, with 9 bases between. The CDR3 covers 13 residues. Per the germline V gene, CDR1 is WNHNN and CDR2 is SYGVQD (reference sequence). The CDR3, as DNA: TGCGCCAGCAGTACGGACTCGGGAAACACCATATATTTT. This translates into CASSTDSGNTIYF.

The chain recombines TRBV28 with TRBJ2-7; possibly TRBD1 for D (6 bases). The CDR3 is 14 residues long. Germline V gives CDR1 MDHEN, CDR2 SYDVKM. Trimming removed 7 bases from V and 2 bases from J, with 15 bases in between. Written as DNA, the CDR3 is TGTGCCAGCAACACCCAGGGGCCACCCTACGAGCAGTACTTC. Its translation is CASNTQGPPYEQYF.

About this clone itself: The junction departs from germline at one end; a sequencing error may be responsible. The rearrangement joins TRBV6-1 to TRBJ2-2; D remains unclear. In germline, CDR1 is MNHNS, CDR2 SASEGT. The length of the CDR3 is 16 residues. Written as DNA, the CDR3 is TGTGCCAGCATTGAAGTGCGGCCCAGAGGAACCGGGGAGCTGTTTTTT. The encoded protein is CASIEVRPRGTGELFF.

The chain employs TRBV30 and TRBJ1-2; D uncertain. This CDR3 has 12 residues. CDR1 and CDR2 from the germline V gene are GTSNPN and SVGIG (reference sequence). Trimming took off 3 bases at V and 4 bases at J, with 9 bases between the two ends. The CDR3 nucleotides read TGTGCCTGGAGAGACGAGATCTATGGCTACACCTTC. Its protein product is CAWRDEIYGYTF. The full variable domain, completed using reference TRBV30 and TRBJ1-2, is SQTIHQWPATLVQPVGSPLSLECTVEGTSNPNLYWYRQAAGRGLQLLFYSVGIGQISSEVPQNLSASRPQDRQFILSSKKLLLSDSGFYLCAWRDEIYGYTFGSGTRLTVV.

The chain is built from TRBV11-2 and TRBJ2-7; D possibly corresponds to TRBD2 (5 bases). The germline V gene encodes CDR1 SGHAT and CDR2 FQNNGV. The V end lost 5 bases, the J end lost 11 bases, and 22 bases lay between the germline ends. The CDR3 loop spans 14 amino acids. The CDR3 coding sequence is TGTGCCAGCAGCAGAAACCACGGGGAACTAATTGAGTACTTC. Amino acid sequence: CASSRNHGELIEYF.

The chain carries TRBV5-1 and TRBJ2-3; TRBD1 might be the D (6 bases). Germline V gives CDR1 SGHRS, CDR2 YFSETQ. V gave up 5 bases and J gave up 1 base, with 8 bases separating them. The CDR3 runs to 13 residues. CDR3 region: CASRQGRTDTQYF. For the CDR3, the DNA is TGCGCCAGCAGACAGGGTCGCACAGATACGCAGTATTTT.

V usage is TRBV18 and J usage is TRBJ1-1, with a possible D match to TRBD1 (5 bases). Trimming took 6 bases from V and 3 from J, leaving 14 bases between them. Looked up from germline, CDR1 is KGHSH and CDR2 is LQKENI. CDR3 length: 14 residues. CDR3 in amino acids: CASSRRGTDTEAFF. As DNA, the CDR3 is TGTGCCAGCTCCCGGAGAGGGACCGACACTGAAGCTTTCTTT.

The V call is TRBV7-9, the J call TRBJ2-7, with D perhaps being TRBD1 or TRBD2 (6 bases each). Trimming pared 5 bases from V and 6 bases from J, leaving 17 bases between. This CDR3 contains 14 residues. CDR1 and CDR2 (germline): SEHNR, FQNEAQ (reference sequence). The CDR3 reads CASSPRDTQTEQYF. The CDR3 DNA follows: TGTGCCAGCAGCCCGCGGGACACCCAAACCGAGCAGTACTTC.